Each of the 12 T cell receptor beta chains below was sequenced from the same sample in a study of T-cell reconstitution after alpha-beta-depleted transplantation in children. Library preparation (for TCRbeta) was performed with unique molecular identifiers. Via MiXCR, TCRdb re-called the PCR reads, giving one row per CDR3 protein. Here the sample spans 250,000 to 300,000 distinct CDR3 sequences, about 9.5% being singletons. This specimen consisted of PBMCs, obtained before TCRalphabeta/CD19-depleted stem cell transplant. The receptors shown here come from a boy under three years old with acute myeloid leukemia, due to receive a stem cell transplant.

There are many counts of this clonotype. This chain links TRBV10-3 with TRBJ2-5, with 8 bases lining up with TRBD2. Trimming removed 6 bases from V and 3 bases from J; junction bases left unmatched: 3. Germline values: CDR1 ENHRY, CDR2 SYGVKD. The CDR3 extends over 13 amino acids. Here the CDR3 reads CAIRGTREETQYF. The CDR3 coding sequence is TGTGCCATCAGGGGGACTAGAGAAGAGACCCAGTACTTC.

This clonotype was detected a few times. V is TRBV12-3 or TRBV12-4 and J is TRBJ1-5; the D is unclear. This CDR3 has 14 residues. V was clipped by 6 bases and J by 4 bases, with 13 bases between them. The CDR3 bases are TGTGCCAGCAGCTCCCTGGGAGAAAATCAGCCCCAGCATTTT. Translation: CASSSLGENQPQHF.

Ten or more counts support this clonotype. V gene TRBV5-5 combines with J gene TRBJ1-4; TRBD1 agrees at 9 bases. Germline lookup yields CDR1 SGHKS and CDR2 YYEKEE (reference sequence). V lost 2 bases, J lost 5 bases, and 7 bases stayed unmatched. CDR3 length: 16 amino acids. The DNA of the CDR3 is TGTGCCAGCAGCTTCGATCAAGGACAGGGGAATGAAAAACTGTTTTTT. It encodes CASSFDQGQGNEKLFF.

This clonotype has ten or more counts. The chain's CDR3 is CASSPHSGGATDTQYF. Here the CDR3 DNA reads TGTGCCAGCAGCCCACATAGCGGGGGGGCCACAGATACGCAGTATTTT. This chain connects TRBV9 to TRBJ2-3, with 11 bases identical to TRBD2. CDR1 is SGDLS and CDR2 is YYNGEE in the germline V gene. Trimming removed 4 bases from V and 2 bases from J; junction bases left unmatched: 6. The CDR3 has 16 amino acids.

This clonotype was counted many times. The chain recombines TRBV4-2 with TRBJ2-1, with 14 positions matching TRBD2. The CDR3 contains 16 residues. The trim removed 0 bases at V and 6 bases at J, leaving 1 base unmatched. In germline, CDR1 is LGHNA, CDR2 YNFKEQ. The CDR3 here is CASSQDGLAGGNEQFF. Written as DNA, the CDR3 is TGTGCCAGCAGCCAAGATGGACTAGCGGGAGGCAATGAGCAGTTCTTC.

This clonotype was counted many times. V gene TRBV5-1 combines with J gene TRBJ1-4, with a possible D match to TRBD1 (5 bases). V was trimmed by 3 bases and J by 7 bases, leaving 10 bases between them. Germline CDR1 reads SGHRS; CDR2 reads YFSETQ. This CDR3 is 13 amino acids long. This chain's CDR3 is CASSSRDGEKLFF. The CDR3 DNA follows: TGCGCCAGCAGCTCCCGGGACGGTGAAAAACTGTTTTTT.

This clonotype has ten or more counts. This chain joins TRBV6-6 and TRBJ1-1, with D tentatively TRBD1 (5 bases). The V and J ends lost 6 bases and 5 bases respectively, with 13 bases between them. CDR3 size: 13 residues. Per the germline V gene, CDR1 is MNHNY and CDR2 is SVGAGI (reference sequence). This CDR3 reads CASSPRVGTEAFF. The CDR3 DNA sequence: TGTGCCAGCAGCCCCAGGGTTGGGACTGAAGCTTTCTTT.

Many counts were recorded for this clonotype. The rearrangement links TRBV4-2 to TRBJ2-5, with TRBD1 identical over 7 bases. The CDR3 runs to 17 residues. Looked up from germline, CDR1 is LGHNA and CDR2 is YNFKEQ. V shed 3 bases and J 2 bases; nucleotides not matched to a gene: 12. This CDR3 is CASSHDRQTGTQETQYF. In DNA form, the CDR3 reads TGTGCCAGCAGCCACGACAGGCAGACAGGGACACAAGAGACCCAGTACTTC.

This clonotype occurred a few times. The V and J genes are TRBV6-5 and TRBJ2-1, with a tentative D call TRBD1 (5 bases). With 0 bases removed from V and 6 bases from J, the gap between germline ends came to 9 bases. CDR3 length equals 14 residues. Germline assignment: CDR1 MNHEY and CDR2 SVGAGI. The CDR3 DNA reads TGTGCCAGCAGTTACTCGGGGCTGGGCAATGAGCAGTTCTTC. Translating it yields CASSYSGLGNEQFF.

This clonotype occurred many times. The rearrangement joins TRBV20-1 to TRBJ2-3, with D possibly being TRBD1 (5 bases). This CDR3 has 15 residues. Looked up from germline, CDR1 is DFQATT and CDR2 is SNEGSKA (reference sequence). With 1 base removed from V and 6 bases from J, the gap between germline ends came to 17 bases. Here the CDR3 DNA reads TGCAGTGCTAGAGGATCGCCTCTGGGGCGGGATACGCAGTATTTT. Translated: CSARGSPLGRDTQYF.

This clonotype was detected many times. The chain combines TRBV7-3 with TRBJ2-3, with 7 bases fitting TRBD1. This CDR3 has 16 amino acids. CDR1 SGHTA and CDR2 FQGTGA come from the germline V gene. The V and J ends lost 2 bases and 0 bases, in that order; junction bases with no gene match: 5. DNA of the CDR3: TGTGCCAGCAGCTTAGGCGGACAGGCTAGCACAGATACGCAGTATTTT. Amino acid sequence: CASSLGGQASTDTQYF. The entire variable domain, with the rest obtained from reference TRBV7-3 and TRBJ2-3, is as follows: GAGVSQTPSNKVTEKGKYVELRCDPISGHTALYWYRQSLGQGPEFLIYFQGTGAADDSGLPNDRFFAVRPEGSVSTLKIQRTERGDSAVYLCASSLGGQASTDTQYFGPGTRLTVL.

There are many counts of this clonotype. The J gene is TRBJ2-1, the V gene TRBV12-3 or TRBV12-4; no reliable D call. With 1 base removed from V and 4 bases from J, the gap between germline ends came to 8 bases. This CDR3 comprises 14 residues. The CDR3 reads CASSLVKRYNEQFF. CDR3 nucleotides: TGTGCCAGCAGTTTAGTAAAGAGATACAATGAGCAGTTCTTC.